This T cell receptor beta chain was sequenced during a study of cytomegalovirus exposure and HLA in healthy donors. General study results and limits: V- and J-gene trimming of TCR beta was linked (in a later analysis) to a missense DCLRE1C variant. Under in vitro conditions, three CMV-associated chains were confirmed as specific for CMV antigens.

CDR1 SGHDT and CDR2 YYEEEE come from the germline V gene. The CDR3 runs to 11 residues. The PCR made use of 60 Vbeta and 13 Jbeta primers. Produced via immunoSEQ multiplex PCR; TCRdb's table is partial and in-frame only. The sample includes about 50,000 clones. Note on this clone: Its antigen is unknown. At one end, the junction sequence differs from germline, possibly due to a read error.

This clonotype was obtained from a woman in her sixties or seventies in good health and CMV-seropositive. The chain uses TRBV5-6 and TRBJ2-7; 7 bases align to TRBD1. The specimen was PBMCs. The CDR3 coding sequence is TGTGCCAGCAGCCCCGCACAGGGGACCAACTTC. The encoded protein is CASSPAQGTNF.